This TCR beta chain was captured in a study of blood T cell repertoires in COVID-19 (dated by TCRdb to 2020 to 2022). Turning to the overall study: Samples from collaborators originated in the United States, Italy and Spain and spanned both the acute and convalescent phases of COVID-19. Sample metadata almost always included a de-identified subject ID, COVID-19 status, age in years and sex. Samples came from the ongoing ImmuneRACE study (first 160 participants) plus 1,254 subjects from 6 global collaborators. HLA class I and class II types, where available, came from metadata supplied by the sample provider rather than from assay-based typing. The material from the prospective study consisted of cDNA or gDNA derived from T cells, B-cell-depleted T cells, or PBMCs. The repertoires were released in a freely available public database intended as a resource for research on the immune response to SARS-CoV-2. Subjects who had been exposed to COVID-19, were actively infected with it, or had recovered from it provided the deeply sampled blood TCRbeta repertoires that made up the dataset. The paper's findings and limits, for the study overall: The amount of clinical and demographic metadata varied by source and participant and was provided uncurated.

TCRbeta CDR3 regions were amplified from genomic DNA using the immunoSEQ Assay, a bias-controlled multiplex PCR. Per the source publication's procedure: The number of nucleated cells in each sample was estimated from the amplification of reference gene primers within the assay. Sequence reads were collapsed and filtered to measure the absolute abundance of every unique TCRbeta CDR3 rearrangement. Productive Simpson clonality was computed per sample as the square root of Simpson's diversity index over productive rearrangements. Imported from immuneACCESS, the table was reduced by TCRdb to in-frame sequences with V and J called. These copies leave out some clones; in studies compared against another copy, an unresolved V gene accounts for under half, and the cause of the remainder is not known. V, J and clone size are taken as reported in that table, and D and trimming were inferred from the DNA itself. Across this sample there are over 200,000 clones, with about 84% seen only once. The ten largest clones capture around 2% of the sample.

V and J are truncated by 0 bases and 2 bases respectively, leaving an intervening sequence of 9 bases. Including cysteine and phenylalanine, the CDR3 has 14 amino acids. Just CDR3 DNA is preserved here, 42 bases in frame from base 1. In the germline V gene, CDR1 corresponds to SGHRS and CDR2 to YFSETQ. Worth noting for this clone: Its target antigen remains unknown. Per-nucleotide qualities are absent, and no much larger clonotype sits a single base away.

Enrolling through a virtual design, the prospective study's participants ranged in age from about 18 to 100 years and lived across 24 United States geographic areas. To assign participants to cohorts, the prospective study relied on clinical history that participants themselves reported in a screening survey and a study questionnaire. Recovered participants in ImmuneRACE Cohort 3 were defined by two consecutive negative NP/OP PCR tests, clearance by a healthcare professional, or resolution of symptoms. Each participant in the prospective study had whole blood, serum and a nasopharyngeal or oropharyngeal swab collected by mobile phlebotomists. Over an approximately two-month period, participants in the prospective study had the option of providing additional blood draws and questionnaires. Before DNA extraction, prospective study blood samples were shipped either frozen or at room temperature.

The sequenced material came from PBMCs or T cells enriched from blood (not recorded which). This TCR derives from a man in his sixties who had recovered from COVID-19. This chain is built from TRBV5-1 and TRBJ2-7; TRBD1 is perhaps the D gene, given 5 matching bases. The CDR3 is CASSLEGNPYEQYF. The bases read TGCGCCAGCAGCTTGGAGGGGAATCCCTACGAGCAGTACTTC.